The subject of this entry is one T cell receptor (beta chain). Its target is not known. These data come from a study of cytomegalovirus exposure and HLA in healthy donors. Overall study findings and caveats: The authors listed approximately 160 TCR beta chains as cytomegalovirus-associated. The tendency of first-cohort TCR clusters to co-occur in the roughly 130 validation repertoires emerged from a later analysis. Reported results showed that the classifier diagnosed cytomegalovirus status with high specificity and sensitivity.

The assay was immunoSEQ multiplex PCR, and TCRdb's table has in-frame clones only and misses some. The profile shows 300,000 to 400,000 clones, around 90% of them singletons. The germline V gene encodes CDR1 MNHEY and CDR2 SVGAGI. The trim removed 0 bases at V and 3 bases at J, leaving 6 bases unmatched. The CDR3 runs to 16 residues. The donors formed part of the approximately 120-subject validation cohort, distinct from the approximately 670-subject first cohort. The V gene is TRBV6-5, the J gene TRBJ2-5; TRBD2 matches at 8 bases. The receptor was isolated from a young man in good health and CMV-seronegative. Sequencing was done on a sample of PBMCs. This chain's CDR3 is CASSYSYRGGKETQYF. CDR3 DNA: TGTGCCAGCAGTTACTCTTATCGGGGGGGGAAAGAGACCCAGTACTTC.